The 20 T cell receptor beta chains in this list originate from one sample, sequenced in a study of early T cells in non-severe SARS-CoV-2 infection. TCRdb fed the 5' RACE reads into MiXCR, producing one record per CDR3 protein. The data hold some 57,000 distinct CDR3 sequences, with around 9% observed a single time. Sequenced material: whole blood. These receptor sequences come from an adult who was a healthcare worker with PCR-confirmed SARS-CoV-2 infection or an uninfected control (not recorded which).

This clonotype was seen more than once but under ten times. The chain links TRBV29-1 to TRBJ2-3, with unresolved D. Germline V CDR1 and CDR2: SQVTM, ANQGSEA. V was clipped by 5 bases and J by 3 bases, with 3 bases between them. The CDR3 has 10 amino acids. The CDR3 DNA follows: TGCAGCGTTTGGACAGATACGCAGTATTTT. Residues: CSVWTDTQYF.

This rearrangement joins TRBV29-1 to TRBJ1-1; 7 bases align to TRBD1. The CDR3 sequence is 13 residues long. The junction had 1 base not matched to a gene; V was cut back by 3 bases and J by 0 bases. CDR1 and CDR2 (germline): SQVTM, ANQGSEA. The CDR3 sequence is CSVEGTVNTEAFF. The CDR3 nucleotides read TGCAGCGTTGAGGGGACAGTGAACACTGAAGCTTTCTTT.

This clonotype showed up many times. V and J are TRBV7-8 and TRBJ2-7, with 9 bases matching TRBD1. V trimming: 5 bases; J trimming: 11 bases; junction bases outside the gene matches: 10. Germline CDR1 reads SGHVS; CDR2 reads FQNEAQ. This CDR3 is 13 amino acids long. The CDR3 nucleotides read TGTGCCAGCAGCCTACTGGACAGGGGCGACAAGTACTTC. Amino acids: CASSLLDRGDKYF.

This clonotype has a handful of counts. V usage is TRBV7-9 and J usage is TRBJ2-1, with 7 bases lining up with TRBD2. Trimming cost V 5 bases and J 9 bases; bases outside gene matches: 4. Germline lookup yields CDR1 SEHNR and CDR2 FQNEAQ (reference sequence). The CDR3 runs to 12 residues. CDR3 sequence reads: CASSPTSVEQFF. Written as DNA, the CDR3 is TGTGCCAGCAGCCCAACTAGCGTTGAGCAGTTCTTC. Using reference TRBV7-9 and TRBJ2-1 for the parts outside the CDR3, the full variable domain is DTGVSQNPRHKITKRGQNVTFRCDPISEHNRLYWYRQTLGQGPEFLTYFQNEAQLEKSRLLSDRFSAERPKGSFSTLEIQRTEQGDSAMYLCASSPTSVEQFFGPGTRLTVL.

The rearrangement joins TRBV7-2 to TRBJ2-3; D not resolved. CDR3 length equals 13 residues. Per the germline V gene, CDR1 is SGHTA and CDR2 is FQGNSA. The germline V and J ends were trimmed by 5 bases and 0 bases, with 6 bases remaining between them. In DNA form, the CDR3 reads TGTGCCAGCAGCCATGCTAGCACAGATACGCAGTATTTT. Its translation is CASSHASTDTQYF.

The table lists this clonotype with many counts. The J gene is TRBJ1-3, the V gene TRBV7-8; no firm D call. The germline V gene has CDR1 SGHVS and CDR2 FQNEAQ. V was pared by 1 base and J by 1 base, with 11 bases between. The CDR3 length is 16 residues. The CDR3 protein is CASSLEVGVSGNTIYF. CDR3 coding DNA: TGTGCCAGCAGCTTAGAAGTTGGGGTATCTGGAAACACCATATATTTT.

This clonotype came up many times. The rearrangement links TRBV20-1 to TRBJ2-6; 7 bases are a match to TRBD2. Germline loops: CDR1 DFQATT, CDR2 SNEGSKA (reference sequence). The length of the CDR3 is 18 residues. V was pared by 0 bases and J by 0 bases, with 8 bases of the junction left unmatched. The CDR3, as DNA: TGCAGTGCTAGAGATCGAAGCGGGACTTACTCTGGGGCCAACGTCCTGACTTTC. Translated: CSARDRSGTYSGANVLTF.

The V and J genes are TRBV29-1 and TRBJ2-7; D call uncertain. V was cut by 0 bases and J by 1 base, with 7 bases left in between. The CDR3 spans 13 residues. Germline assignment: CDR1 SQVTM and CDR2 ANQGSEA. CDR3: CSVEDPGSYEQYF. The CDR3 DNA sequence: TGCAGCGTTGAAGATCCAGGTTCCTACGAGCAGTACTTC.

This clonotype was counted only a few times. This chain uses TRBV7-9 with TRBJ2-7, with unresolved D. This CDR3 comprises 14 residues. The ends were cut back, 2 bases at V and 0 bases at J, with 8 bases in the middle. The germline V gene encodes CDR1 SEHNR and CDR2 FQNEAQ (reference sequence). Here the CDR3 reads CASSLSLASYEQYF. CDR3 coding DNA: TGTGCCAGCAGCTTATCTCTCGCCTCCTACGAGCAGTACTTC.

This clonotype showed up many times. Here the CDR3 reads CASTSPRQAGALQDEQFF. Written as DNA, the CDR3 is TGTGCCAGCACCAGCCCAAGGCAAGCGGGGGCCCTACAGGATGAGCAGTTCTTC. This chain links TRBV18 with TRBJ2-1, with 8 positions matching TRBD2. Germline-derived CDR1 and CDR2 are KGHSH and LQKENI. V lost 8 bases to trimming and J lost 8 bases; unmatched junction nucleotides: 23. The CDR3 extends over 18 amino acids.

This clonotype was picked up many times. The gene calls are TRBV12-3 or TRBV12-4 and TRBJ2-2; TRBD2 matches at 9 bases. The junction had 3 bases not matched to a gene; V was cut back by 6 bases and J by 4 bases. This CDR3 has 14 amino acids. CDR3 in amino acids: CASRGLALTGELFF. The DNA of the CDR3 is TGTGCCAGCAGGGGACTAGCCCTCACCGGGGAGCTGTTTTTT.

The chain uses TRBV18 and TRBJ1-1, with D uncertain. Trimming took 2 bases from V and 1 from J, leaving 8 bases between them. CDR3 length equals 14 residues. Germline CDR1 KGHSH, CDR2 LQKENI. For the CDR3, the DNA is TGTGCCAGCTCACCAGGGCTGGGGAACACTGAAGCTTTCTTT. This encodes CASSPGLGNTEAFF.

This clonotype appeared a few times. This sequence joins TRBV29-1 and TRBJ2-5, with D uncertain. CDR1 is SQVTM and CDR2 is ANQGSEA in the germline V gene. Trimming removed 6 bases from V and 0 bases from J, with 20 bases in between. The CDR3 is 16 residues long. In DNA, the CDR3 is TGCAGCGTCGTATCCTCCGGGCTACAGTACCAAGAGACCCAGTACTTC. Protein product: CSVVSSGLQYQETQYF.

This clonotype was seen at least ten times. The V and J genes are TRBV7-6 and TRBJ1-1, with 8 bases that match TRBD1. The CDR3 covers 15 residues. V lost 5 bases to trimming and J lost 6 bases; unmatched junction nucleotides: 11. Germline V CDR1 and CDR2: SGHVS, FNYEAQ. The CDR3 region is CASSPTGQGSAEAFF. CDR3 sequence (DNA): TGTGCCAGCAGCCCCACCGGACAGGGTTCGGCTGAAGCTTTCTTT.

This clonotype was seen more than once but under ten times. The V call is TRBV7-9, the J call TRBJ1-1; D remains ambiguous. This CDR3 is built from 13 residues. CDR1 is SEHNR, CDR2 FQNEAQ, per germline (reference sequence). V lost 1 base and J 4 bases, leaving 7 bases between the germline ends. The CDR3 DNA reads TGTGCCAGCAGCTTAGTCCTGGGCACTGAAGCTTTCTTT. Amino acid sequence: CASSLVLGTEAFF.

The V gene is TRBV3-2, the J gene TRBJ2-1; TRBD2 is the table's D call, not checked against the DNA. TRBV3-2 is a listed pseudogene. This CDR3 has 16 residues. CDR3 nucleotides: TGTGCCAGCAGCCAAGGACGGACTAGCGGGCCGGGTGGTCCCTTCTTC. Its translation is CASSQGRTSGPGGPFF.

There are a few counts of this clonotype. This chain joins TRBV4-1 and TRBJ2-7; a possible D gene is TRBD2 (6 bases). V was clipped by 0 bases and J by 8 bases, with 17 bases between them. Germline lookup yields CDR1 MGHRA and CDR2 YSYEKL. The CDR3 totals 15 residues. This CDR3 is CASSQDWREDSKQYF. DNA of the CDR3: TGCGCCAGCAGCCAAGATTGGAGGGAGGATAGCAAGCAGTACTTC.

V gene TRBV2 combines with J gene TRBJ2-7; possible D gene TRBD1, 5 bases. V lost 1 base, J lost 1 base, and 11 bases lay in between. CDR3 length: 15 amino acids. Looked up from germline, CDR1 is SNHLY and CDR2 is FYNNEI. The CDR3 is CASSEGQGWSYEQYF. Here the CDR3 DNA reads TGTGCCAGCAGTGAAGGTCAGGGATGGTCCTACGAGCAGTACTTC.

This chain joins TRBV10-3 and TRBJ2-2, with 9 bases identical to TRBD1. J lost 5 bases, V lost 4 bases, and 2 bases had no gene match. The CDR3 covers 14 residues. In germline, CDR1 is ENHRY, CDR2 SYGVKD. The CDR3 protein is CAISADRGTGELFF. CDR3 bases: TGTGCCATCAGTGCGGACAGGGGAACCGGGGAGCTGTTTTTT.

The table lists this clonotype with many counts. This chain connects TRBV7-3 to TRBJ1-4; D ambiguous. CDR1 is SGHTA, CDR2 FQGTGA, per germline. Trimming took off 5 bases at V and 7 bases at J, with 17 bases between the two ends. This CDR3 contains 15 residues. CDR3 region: CASSLMPGEGEKLFF. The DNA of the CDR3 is TGTGCCAGCAGCCTAATGCCCGGCGAGGGTGAAAAACTGTTTTTT.